The next 5 T cell receptor beta chains were all read from a single sample in a study of cytomegalovirus exposure and HLA in healthy donors. The assay was immunoSEQ multiplex PCR, and TCRdb's table has in-frame clones only and misses some. The data show about 110,000 clones, with 89% seen just once and under 2% held by the top ten. Material for sequencing was PBMCs. These receptors all come from a woman between 18 and 29 years old in good health and CMV-seronegative.

This chain joins TRBV5-4 and TRBJ2-5; 8 nucleotides line up with TRBD2. Per the germline V gene, CDR1 is SGHNT and CDR2 is YYREEE (reference sequence). CDR3 length: 14 residues. V trimming: 9 bases; J trimming: 4 bases; junction bases outside the gene matches: 11. The CDR3 loop is CATRRGGEGETQYF. CDR3 coding DNA: TGTGCCACCCGTCGGGGGGGGGAAGGAGAGACCCAGTACTTC.

The count of this clone is one. The chain combines TRBV7-3 with TRBJ2-7, with 10 nucleotides matching TRBD2. CDR3 length: 15 residues. Germline CDR1 and CDR2: SGHTA and FQGTGA. V gave up 4 bases and J gave up 1 base; unmatched junction bases: 4. The CDR3 nucleotides are TGTGCCAGCAGCTCTAGCGGGAGCCCTTCCTACGAGCAGTACTTC. Its protein is CASSSSGSPSYEQYF.

V gene TRBV2 combines with J gene TRBJ2-2; D possibly corresponds to TRBD2 (6 bases). This CDR3 is 12 amino acids long. The V gene's germline CDR1 is SNHLY and CDR2 FYNNEI. Trimming took 5 bases from V and 7 from J, leaving 8 bases between them. CDR3 sequence reads: CASSRRGGELFF. The CDR3 DNA follows: TGTGCCAGCAGTCGGAGGGGCGGGGAGCTGTTTTTT. The variable domain in full, with the rest retrieved from reference TRBV2 and TRBJ2-2, is EPEVTQTPSHQVTQMGQEVILRCVPISNHLYFYWYRQILGQKVEFLVSFYNNEISEKSEIFDDQFSVERPDGSNFTLKIRSTKLEDSAMYFCASSRRGGELFFGEGSRLTVL.

This clone appeared a single time. The chain uses TRBV27 and TRBJ2-3, with D maybe TRBD2 (5 bases). The CDR3 sequence is 15 residues long. The V and J ends lost 5 bases and 4 bases respectively, with 16 bases between them. Germline V gives CDR1 MNHEY, CDR2 SMNVEV (reference sequence). This CDR3 reads CASSRTRVWSDTQYF. For the CDR3, the DNA is TGTGCCAGCAGTCGGACGAGGGTATGGTCAGATACGCAGTATTTT.

V is TRBV9 and J is TRBJ2-7; 9 bases align to TRBD2. Trimming cost V 2 bases and J 1 base; bases outside gene matches: 1. The CDR3 consists of 14 residues. Germline CDR1 SGDLS, CDR2 YYNGEE. CDR3 DNA sequence: TGTGCCAGCAGCGTCCTAGCGGGGTCCTACGAGCAGTACTTC. Amino acids: CASSVLAGSYEQYF. Looking up the rest from reference TRBV9 and TRBJ2-7 gives the full variable domain: DSGVTQTPKHLITATGQRVTLRCSPRSGDLSVYWYQQSLDQGLQFLIQYYNGEERAKGNILERFSAQQFPDLHSELNLSSLELGDSALYFCASSVLAGSYEQYFGPGTRLTVT.